This TCR beta chain was sequenced for a study of OX40 agonist ivuxolimab in advanced cancers. Study information: Partial responses were seen in three patients, one with hepatocellular carcinoma and two with cutaneous melanoma. Study-wide results and limits: In a subset of nonresponders, normalized T-cell clonal expansion was also low.

Clones were read by immunoSEQ multiplex PCR, and TCRdb kept only the in-frame ones, dropping some. The table includes 70,000 to 95,000 clones, approximately 93% detected once. Comment on this clone: The antigen is undetermined.

Germline V CDR1 and CDR2: LGHNA, YSLEER. CDR3 size: 17 residues. Trimming took off 0 bases at V and 0 bases at J, with 15 bases between the two ends. The gene calls are TRBV4-3 and TRBJ2-7; D could derive from TRBD1 or TRBD2 (6 bases each). This material consisted of CD4+ or CD8+ T cells sorted from blood, taken in a trial of the OX40 agonist ivuxolimab. The clonotype comes from an adult with an advanced solid tumor such as melanoma, head and neck, liver or kidney cancer. The CDR3 DNA follows: TGCGCCAGCAGCCAAGATCGGGGGCCCCTCAGCTCCTACGAGCAGTACTTC. It is translated as CASSQDRGPLSSYEQYF.